Detailed here is one T cell receptor beta chain. The target antigen is unknown. The data were obtained in a study of identical twins. Overall study findings and caveats: Compared with models, monozygotic twins showed more out-of-frame TCR alpha sharing.

TCRdb re-derived calls from the 5' RACE reads in MiXCR, one entry per CDR3 protein. Of 690,000 or so distinct CDR3 sequences in the sample, about 9.4% are singletons; the top ten hold approximately 0.89%. The germline CDR1 and CDR2 sequences are KGHSH and LQKENI. CDR3 length equals 12 residues. The V and J ends lost 5 bases and 4 bases respectively, with 8 bases between them. All donors were healthy Caucasians. These records were also assigned to another study, of yellow fever vaccine responses in identical twins.

The sequence was obtained from a woman aged 18-30 years in good health. Sequenced material: PBMCs. The chain recombines TRBV18 with TRBJ1-1; perhaps TRBD1 as D (6 bases). This CDR3 is CASSGDITEAFF. DNA for the CDR3: TGTGCCAGCTCAGGGGACATCACTGAAGCTTTCTTT.